Listed below are T cell receptor beta chains from one sample, sequenced in a study of vaccination effects on CD4 cells after COVID-19. These receptors lack a known antigen. Sequencing was performed with immunoSEQ multiplex PCR; in TCRdb, only in-frame clones are kept and a portion is missing. The sample contains about 24,000 clones, over 70% of which appear only once. Here the sequenced sample was CD4+ T cells from PBMCs cultured with SARS-CoV-2 spike peptides, taken after COVID-19 vaccination. The origin of the receptors is a human donor who received a COVID-19 vaccine. Both conserved end residues are part of each CDR3. A D gene is named only where the DNA matches it firmly. Rows may omit the clone size; those that give it use once, few, many or a size class.

cdr3_length	d_call	v_call	j_call	clone_size	cdr3_aa	cdr3_nt
14	TRBD1	TRBV10-3	TRBJ1-1	few	CAISFGTGNTEAFF	TGTGCCATCAGTTTCGGGACAGGGAACACTGAAGCTTTCTTT
16	.	TRBV9	TRBJ2-2	.	CASSVAAGRHTGELFF	TGTGCCAGCAGCGTAGCTGCAGGACGACACACCGGGGAGCTGTTTTTT
16	.	TRBV21-1	TRBJ1-6	once	CASSKVWGGGNSPLHF	.
13	.	TRBV30	TRBJ1-1	.	CAWRDSSNTEAFF	TGTGCCTGGAGGGACAGCTCGAACACTGAAGCTTTCTTT
13	TRBD2	TRBV19	TRBJ2-1	.	CASSINGEGEQFF	TGTGCCAGTAGTATTAATGGGGAGGGGGAGCAGTTCTTC
14	.	TRBV6-1	TRBJ1-4	.	CASSEGTLNEKLFF	TGTGCCAGCAGTGAAGGGACCCTTAATGAAAAACTGTTTTTT
15	TRBD2	TRBV9	TRBJ2-3	.	CASSVAGGPTDTQYF	TGTGCCAGCAGCGTAGCGGGGGGGCCCACAGATACGCAGTATTTT
13	TRBD2	TRBV10-3	TRBJ2-1	few	CAIGTSGTDEQFF	TGTGCCATTGGGACTAGCGGGACGGATGAGCAGTTCTTC
15	.	TRBV5-8	TRBJ1-5	.	CASSPWTVDNQPQHF	TGTGCCAGCAGCCCCTGGACCGTAGACAATCAGCCCCAGCATTTT
14	TRBD1	TRBV6-5	TRBJ2-4	once	CASSHRQGAYIQYF	TGTGCCAGCAGTCACCGACAGGGGGCGTACATTCAGTACTTC
16	.	TRBV18	TRBJ1-6	.	CASSPGRGSYNSPLHF	TGTGCCAGCTCCCCCGGGCGTGGTTCCTATAATTCACCCCTCCACTTT
14	TRBD1	TRBV27	TRBJ2-2	once	CASSSTGGTGELFF	TGTGCCAGCAGTTCAACAGGGGGCACCGGGGAGCTGTTTTTT
14	TRBD1	TRBV29-1	TRBJ2-5	.	CSVPGQGYQETQYF	TGCAGCGTGCCGGGACAGGGGTACCAAGAGACCCAGTACTTC
16	TRBD1	TRBV19	TRBJ1-5	.	CASQTPTGLSNQPQHF	TGTGCCAGCCAAACCCCGACAGGGTTGAGCAATCAGCCCCAGCATTTT
15	.	TRBV6-1	TRBJ2-3	.	CASSEGNRNTDTQYF	TGTGCCAGCAGTGAAGGAAACAGAAACACAGATACGCAGTATTTT
14	.	TRBV3-1/TRBV3-2	TRBJ1-2	.	CASSQVQANYGYTF	TGTGCCAGCAGCCAAGTCCAGGCGAACTATGGCTACACCTTC
14	TRBD2	TRBV2	TRBJ2-1	.	CASRETSGRNEQFF	TGTGCCAGCAGGGAAACTAGCGGGCGCAATGAGCAGTTCTTC
14	TRBD2	TRBV15	TRBJ2-1	few	CATSRAPSGPEQFF	TGTGCCACCAGCAGAGCACCTAGCGGGCCAGAGCAGTTCTTC
17	TRBD2	TRBV5-5	TRBJ2-5	.	CASSWGGLAGEGETQYF	TGTGCCAGCAGCTGGGGAGGACTAGCGGGAGAAGGGGAGACCCAGTACTTC
19	TRBD2	TRBV18	TRBJ2-2	.	CASSPRLAGARRGTGELFF	TGTGCCAGCTCACCAAGGCTAGCGGGGGCCCGACGGGGCACCGGGGAGCTGTTTTTT
14	TRBD1	TRBV6-5	TRBJ2-1	.	CASREETGGRRQFF	TGTGCCAGCAGGGAGGAGACAGGGGGGCGGAGGCAGTTCTTC
20	TRBD2	TRBV4-1	TRBJ2-3	.	CASSQEASFGLAGLRDTQYF	TGCGCCAGCAGCCAAGAGGCTAGTTTCGGACTAGCGGGCTTAAGAGATACGCAGTATTTT
14	TRBD1	TRBV5-5	TRBJ1-5	.	CASSWGQGNQPQHF	TGTGCCAGCAGCTGGGGACAGGGAAATCAGCCCCAGCATTTT
11	.	TRBV12-3/TRBV12-4	TRBJ1-2	.	CASSWQRGYTF	TGTGCCAGCAGTTGGCAACGGGGCTACACCTTC
15	TRBD2	TRBV7-9	TRBJ2-1	few	CASSLERGGHNEQFF	TGTGCCAGCAGCTTAGAGCGGGGGGGACACAATGAGCAGTTCTTC
16	TRBD2	TRBV4-2	TRBJ2-7	.	CASSQGGTSGSYEQYF	TGTGCCAGCAGCCAAGGGGGGACTAGCGGGAGTTACGAGCAGTACTTC
14	.	TRBV6-5	TRBJ2-7	.	CASSRQASSYEQYF	TGTGCCAGCAGTCGACAGGCTTCCTCCTACGAGCAGTACTTC
14	.	TRBV11-3	TRBJ1-1	.	CASSLNQGGTEAFF	TGTGCCAGCAGCTTAAATCAGGGAGGAACTGAAGCTTTCTTT
13	TRBD1	TRBV5-4	TRBJ2-1	.	CASSVGQYNEQFF	TGTGCCAGCAGCGTGGGACAGTACAATGAGCAGTTCTTC
15	.	TRBV6-5	TRBJ1-4	.	CASSYRGKGNEKLFF	TGTGCCAGCAGTTATAGGGGCAAGGGTAATGAAAAACTGTTTTTT
14	TRBD1	TRBV7-2	TRBJ2-3	once	CASSHQTGPDTQYF	TGTGCCAGCAGCCATCAGACAGGGCCAGATACGCAGTATTTT